The subject of this entry is one T cell receptor (beta chain). TCRdb's copy holds only in-frame clones and misses some; the assay was immunoSEQ multiplex PCR. This repertoire shows fewer than 150,000 clones, almost 85% found once; its top ten account for under 15%. The CDR3 length is 16 residues. J lost 3 bases, V lost 5 bases, and 13 bases had no gene match. Germline V gene lookup returns CDR1 MNHEY and CDR2 SVGEGT. This sample is part of a study of blood T cell repertoires in COVID-19. The TCR comes from a woman in her twenties or thirties who had recovered from COVID-19. This chain uses TRBV6-2 or TRBV6-3 with TRBJ2-7, with 7 bases aligning to TRBD1. Sequencing was carried out using peripheral blood. The CDR3 sequence: CASSPRPRDRYYEQYF. The CDR3, as DNA: TGTGCCAGCAGTCCCCGGCCCAGGGACAGATACTACGAGCAGTACTTC.